Reported below is one T cell receptor beta chain. The data derive from a study of T cell responses to AZD1222 COVID-19 vaccine. Clones were sequenced by immunoSEQ multiplex PCR, and TCRdb holds only the in-frame ones, with some missing. The data show roughly 150,000 clones, with approximately 91% seen just once and less than 2.5% held by the top ten. The CDR3 is made up of 17 amino acids. Germline assignment: CDR1 KGHSH and CDR2 LQKENI. The ends were cut back, 6 bases at V and 2 bases at J, with 23 bases in the middle. The receptor was isolated from an adult in good health. V usage is TRBV18 and J usage is TRBJ2-7; the D call may be TRBD1 or TRBD2 (6 bases each). This specimen was peripheral blood, taken on day 0 of AZD1222 vaccination. CDR3 sequence (DNA): TGTGCCAGCTCTCGGGGGACGGGGGCGCGAGTCCCCTACGAGCAGTACTTC. It specifies CASSRGTGARVPYEQYF.